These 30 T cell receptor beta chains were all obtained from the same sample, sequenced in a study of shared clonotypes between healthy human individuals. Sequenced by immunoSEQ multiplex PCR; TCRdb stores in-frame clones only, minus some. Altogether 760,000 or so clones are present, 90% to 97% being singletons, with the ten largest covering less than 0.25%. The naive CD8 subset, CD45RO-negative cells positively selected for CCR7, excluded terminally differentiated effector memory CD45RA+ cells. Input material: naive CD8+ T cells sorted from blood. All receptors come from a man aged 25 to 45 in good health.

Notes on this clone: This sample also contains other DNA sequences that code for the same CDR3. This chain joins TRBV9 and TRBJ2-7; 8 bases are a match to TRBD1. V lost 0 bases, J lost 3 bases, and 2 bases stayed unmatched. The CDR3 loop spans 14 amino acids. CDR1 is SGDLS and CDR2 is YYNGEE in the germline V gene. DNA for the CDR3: TGTGCCAGCAGCGTAGGGACAGGGTTCTACGAGCAGTACTTC. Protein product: CASSVGTGFYEQYF.

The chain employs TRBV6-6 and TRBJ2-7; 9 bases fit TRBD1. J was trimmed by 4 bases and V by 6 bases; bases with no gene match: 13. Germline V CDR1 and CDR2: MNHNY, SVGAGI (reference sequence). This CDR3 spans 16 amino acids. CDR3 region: CASSLTGGSGDYEQYF. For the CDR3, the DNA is TGTGCCAGCAGCCTTACAGGGGGCTCTGGTGATTACGAGCAGTACTTC.

This CDR3 reads CASSEHPGGSYEQYF. The CDR3 nucleotides read TGCGCCAGCAGTGAGCATCCCGGGGGATCTTACGAGCAGTACTTC. This sequence joins TRBV10-1 and TRBJ2-7, with a possible D match to TRBD2 (6 bases). The CDR3 extends over 15 amino acids. Trimming removed 2 bases at V and 4 bases at J, with 15 bases between. The germline gives CDR1 WNHNN, CDR2 SYGVQD (reference sequence).

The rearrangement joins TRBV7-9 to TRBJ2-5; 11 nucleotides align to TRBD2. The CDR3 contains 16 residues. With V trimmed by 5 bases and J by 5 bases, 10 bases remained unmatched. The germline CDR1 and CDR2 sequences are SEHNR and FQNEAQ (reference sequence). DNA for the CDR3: TGTGCCAGCAGCGGCGGGACTAGCGGAAATTGGGAGACCCAGTACTTC. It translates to CASSGGTSGNWETQYF.

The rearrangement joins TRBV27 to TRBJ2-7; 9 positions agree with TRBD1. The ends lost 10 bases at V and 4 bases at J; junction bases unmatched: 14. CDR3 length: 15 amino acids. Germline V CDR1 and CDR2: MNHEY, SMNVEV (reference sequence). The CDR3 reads CATSVLQGAIYEQYF. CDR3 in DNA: TGTGCCACCAGCGTCCTACAGGGGGCTATATACGAGCAGTACTTC.

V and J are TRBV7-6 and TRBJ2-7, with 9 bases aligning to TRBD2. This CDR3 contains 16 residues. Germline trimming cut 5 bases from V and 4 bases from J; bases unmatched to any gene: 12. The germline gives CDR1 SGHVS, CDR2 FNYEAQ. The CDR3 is CASSPTLAGRSYEQYF. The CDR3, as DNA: TGTGCCAGCAGCCCAACACTAGCGGGTCGTAGTTACGAGCAGTACTTC.

The CDR3 DNA reads TGCAGCGTGGCCGGGGCGGGAGGCATTATGGGCAATGAGCAGTTCTTC. This translates into CSVAGAGGIMGNEQFF. This chain links TRBV29-1 with TRBJ2-1; 8 nucleotides line up with TRBD2. The trim removed 6 bases at V and 6 bases at J, leaving 16 bases unmatched. The germline gives CDR1 SQVTM, CDR2 ANQGSEA. The CDR3 length is 16 residues.

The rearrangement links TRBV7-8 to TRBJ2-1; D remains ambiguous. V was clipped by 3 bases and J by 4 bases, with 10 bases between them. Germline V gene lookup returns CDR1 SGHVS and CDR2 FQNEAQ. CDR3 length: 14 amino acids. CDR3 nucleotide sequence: TGTGCCAGCAGCTTGTCTGACGGATACAATGAGCAGTTCTTC. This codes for CASSLSDGYNEQFF.

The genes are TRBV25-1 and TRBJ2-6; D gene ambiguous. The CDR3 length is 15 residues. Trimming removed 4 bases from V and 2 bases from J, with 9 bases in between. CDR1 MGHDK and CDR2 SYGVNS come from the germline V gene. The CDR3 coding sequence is TGTGCCAGCAGTGCCCCGAGACCTGGGGCCAACGTCCTGACTTTC. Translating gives CASSAPRPGANVLTF.

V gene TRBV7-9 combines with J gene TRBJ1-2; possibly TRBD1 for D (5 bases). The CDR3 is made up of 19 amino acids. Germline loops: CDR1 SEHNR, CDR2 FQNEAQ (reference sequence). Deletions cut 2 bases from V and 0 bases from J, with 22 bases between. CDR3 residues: CASSLLTIKDSGPNYGYTF. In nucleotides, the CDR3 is TGTGCCAGCAGCTTACTTACCATCAAGGACTCGGGGCCTAACTATGGCTACACCTTC.

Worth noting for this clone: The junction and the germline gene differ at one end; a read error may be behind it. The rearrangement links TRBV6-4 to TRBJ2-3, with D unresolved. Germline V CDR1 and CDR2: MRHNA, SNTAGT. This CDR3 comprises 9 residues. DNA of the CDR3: TGTGCCAGCAGTCTTAACAGAGATTTT. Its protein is CASSLNRDF.

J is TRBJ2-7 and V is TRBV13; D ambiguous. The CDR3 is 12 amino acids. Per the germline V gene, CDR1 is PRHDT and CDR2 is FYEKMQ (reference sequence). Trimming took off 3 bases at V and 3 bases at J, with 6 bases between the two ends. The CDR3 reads CASSLNYYEQYF. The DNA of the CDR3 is TGTGCCAGCAGCTTGAACTACTACGAGCAGTACTTC.

The CDR3 loop reads CASSLSGASPYEQYF. For the CDR3, the DNA is TGCGCCAGCAGCCTCTCCGGGGCGTCCCCCTACGAGCAGTACTTC. The chain recombines TRBV5-1 with TRBJ2-7, with D perhaps being TRBD1 or TRBD2 (5 bases each). Per germline, CDR1 SGHRS and CDR2 YFSETQ. The CDR3 totals 15 residues. V lost 4 bases and J lost 2, with 16 bases in between.

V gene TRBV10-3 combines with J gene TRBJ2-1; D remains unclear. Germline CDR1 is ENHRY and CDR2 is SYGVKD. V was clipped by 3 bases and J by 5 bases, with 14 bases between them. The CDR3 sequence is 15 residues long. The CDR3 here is CAISDPLTVDNEQFF. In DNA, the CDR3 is TGTGCCATCAGTGATCCCTTGACGGTAGACAATGAGCAGTTCTTC.

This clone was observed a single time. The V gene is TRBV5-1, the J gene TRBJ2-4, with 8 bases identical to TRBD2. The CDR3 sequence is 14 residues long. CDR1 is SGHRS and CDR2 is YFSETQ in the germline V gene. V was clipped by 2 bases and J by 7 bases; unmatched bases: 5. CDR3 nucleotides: TGCGCCAGCAGCTTAGCGGGAGCTTTTAACATTCAGTACTTC. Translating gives CASSLAGAFNIQYF.

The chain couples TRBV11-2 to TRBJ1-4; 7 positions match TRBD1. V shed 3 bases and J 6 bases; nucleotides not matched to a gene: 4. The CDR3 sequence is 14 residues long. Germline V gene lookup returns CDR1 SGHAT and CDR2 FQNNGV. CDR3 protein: CASSLTGMDEKLFF. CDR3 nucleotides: TGTGCCAGCAGCTTGACAGGGATGGATGAAAAACTGTTTTTT.

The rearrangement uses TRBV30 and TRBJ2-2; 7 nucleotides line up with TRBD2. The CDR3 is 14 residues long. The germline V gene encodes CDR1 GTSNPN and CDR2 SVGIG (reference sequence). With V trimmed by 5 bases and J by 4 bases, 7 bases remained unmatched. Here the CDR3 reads CAWEGRGVTGELFF. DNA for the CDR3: TGTGCCTGGGAGGGCCGGGGGGTCACCGGGGAGCTGTTTTTT.

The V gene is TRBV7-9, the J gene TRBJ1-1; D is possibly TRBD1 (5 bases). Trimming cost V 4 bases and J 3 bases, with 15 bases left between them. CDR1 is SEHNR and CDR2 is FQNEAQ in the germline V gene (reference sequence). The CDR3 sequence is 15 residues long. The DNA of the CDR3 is TGTGCCAGCAGCTCCGAGCGGCGGGGGGACACTGAAGCTTTCTTT. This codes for CASSSERRGDTEAFF.

In nucleotides, the CDR3 is TGTGCCAGCAGTGGTAGTGGACAGAGGAACACTGAAGCTTTCTTT. It encodes CASSGSGQRNTEAFF. This chain links TRBV6-1 with TRBJ1-1; TRBD1 might be the D (6 bases). The CDR3 totals 15 residues. V shed 4 bases and J shed 1 base, with 13 bases lying between them. Germline V CDR1 and CDR2: MNHNS, SASEGT.

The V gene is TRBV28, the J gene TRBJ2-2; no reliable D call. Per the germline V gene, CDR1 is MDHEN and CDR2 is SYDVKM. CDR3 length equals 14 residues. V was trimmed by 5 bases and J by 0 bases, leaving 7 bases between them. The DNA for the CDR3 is TGTGCCAGCAGTCTAACCCCGAACACCGGGGAGCTGTTTTTT. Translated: CASSLTPNTGELFF.

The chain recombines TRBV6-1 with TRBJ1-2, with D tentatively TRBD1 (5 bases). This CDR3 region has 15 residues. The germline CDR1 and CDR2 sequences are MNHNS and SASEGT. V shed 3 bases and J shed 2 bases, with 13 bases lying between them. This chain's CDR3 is CASSDPRQLNYGYTF. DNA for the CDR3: TGTGCCAGCAGTGACCCCAGACAGCTCAACTATGGCTACACCTTC.

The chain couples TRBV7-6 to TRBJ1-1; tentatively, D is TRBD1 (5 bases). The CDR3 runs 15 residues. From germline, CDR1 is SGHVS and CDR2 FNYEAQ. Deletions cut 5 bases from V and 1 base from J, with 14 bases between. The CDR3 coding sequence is TGTGCCAGCAGCCCTTCCTTGGGGGAGAACACTGAAGCTTTCTTT. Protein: CASSPSLGENTEAFF.

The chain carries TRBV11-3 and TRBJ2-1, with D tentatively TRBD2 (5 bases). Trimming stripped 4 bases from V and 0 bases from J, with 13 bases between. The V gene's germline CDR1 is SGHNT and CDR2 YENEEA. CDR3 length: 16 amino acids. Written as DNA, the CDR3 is TGTGCCAGCAGCTCCCCGGGGAAGTCCTCCTACAATGAGCAGTTCTTC. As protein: CASSSPGKSSYNEQFF. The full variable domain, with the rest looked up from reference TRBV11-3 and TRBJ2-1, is EAGVVQSPRYKIIEKKQPVAFWCNPISGHNTLYWYLQNLGQGPELLIRYENEEAVDDSQLPKDRFSAERLKGVDSTLKIQPAELGDSAVYLCASSSPGKSSYNEQFFGPGTRLTVL.

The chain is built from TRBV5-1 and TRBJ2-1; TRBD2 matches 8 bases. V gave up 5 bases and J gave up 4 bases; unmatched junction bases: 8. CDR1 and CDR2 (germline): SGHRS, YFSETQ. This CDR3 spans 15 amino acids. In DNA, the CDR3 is TGCGCCAGCAGGAGCGGGAGTTCGGCATACAATGAGCAGTTCTTC. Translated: CASRSGSSAYNEQFF.

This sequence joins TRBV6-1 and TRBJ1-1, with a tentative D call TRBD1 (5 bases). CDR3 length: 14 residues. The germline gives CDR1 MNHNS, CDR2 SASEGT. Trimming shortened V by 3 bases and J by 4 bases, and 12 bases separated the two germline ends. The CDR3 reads CASSEAWGTTEAFF. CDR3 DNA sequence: TGTGCCAGCAGTGAGGCTTGGGGGACCACTGAAGCTTTCTTT.

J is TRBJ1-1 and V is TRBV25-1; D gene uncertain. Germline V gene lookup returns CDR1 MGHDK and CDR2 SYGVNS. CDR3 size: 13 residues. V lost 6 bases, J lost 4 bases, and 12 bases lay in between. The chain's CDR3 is CASRRNEITEAFF. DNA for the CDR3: TGTGCCAGCAGGCGGAATGAGATCACTGAAGCTTTCTTT.

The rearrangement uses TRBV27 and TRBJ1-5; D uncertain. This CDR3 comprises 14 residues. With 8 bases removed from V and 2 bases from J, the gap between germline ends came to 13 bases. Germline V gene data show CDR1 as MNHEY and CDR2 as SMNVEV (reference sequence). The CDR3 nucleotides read TGTGCCAGCGGGTTGGCGACTGGCAATCAGCCCCAGCATTTT. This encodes CASGLATGNQPQHF.

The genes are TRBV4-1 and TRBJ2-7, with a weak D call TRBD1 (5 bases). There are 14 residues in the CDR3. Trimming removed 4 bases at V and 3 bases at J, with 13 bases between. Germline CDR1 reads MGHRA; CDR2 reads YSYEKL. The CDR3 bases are TGCGCCAGCAGCCTAAACCAAAGGGGCTACGAGCAGTACTTC. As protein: CASSLNQRGYEQYF.

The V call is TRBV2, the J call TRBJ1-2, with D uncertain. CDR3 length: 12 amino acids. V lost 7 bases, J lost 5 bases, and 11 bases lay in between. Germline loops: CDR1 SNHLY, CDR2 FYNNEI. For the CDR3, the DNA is TGTGCCAGCAAGTCCTCTAGTTATGGCTACACCTTC. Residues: CASKSSSYGYTF.

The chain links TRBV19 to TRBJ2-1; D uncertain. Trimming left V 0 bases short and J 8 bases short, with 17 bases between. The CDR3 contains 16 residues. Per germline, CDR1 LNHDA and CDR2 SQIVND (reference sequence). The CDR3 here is CASSIDYELPPDEQFF. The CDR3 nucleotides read TGTGCCAGTAGTATAGATTACGAATTACCACCCGATGAGCAGTTCTTC.